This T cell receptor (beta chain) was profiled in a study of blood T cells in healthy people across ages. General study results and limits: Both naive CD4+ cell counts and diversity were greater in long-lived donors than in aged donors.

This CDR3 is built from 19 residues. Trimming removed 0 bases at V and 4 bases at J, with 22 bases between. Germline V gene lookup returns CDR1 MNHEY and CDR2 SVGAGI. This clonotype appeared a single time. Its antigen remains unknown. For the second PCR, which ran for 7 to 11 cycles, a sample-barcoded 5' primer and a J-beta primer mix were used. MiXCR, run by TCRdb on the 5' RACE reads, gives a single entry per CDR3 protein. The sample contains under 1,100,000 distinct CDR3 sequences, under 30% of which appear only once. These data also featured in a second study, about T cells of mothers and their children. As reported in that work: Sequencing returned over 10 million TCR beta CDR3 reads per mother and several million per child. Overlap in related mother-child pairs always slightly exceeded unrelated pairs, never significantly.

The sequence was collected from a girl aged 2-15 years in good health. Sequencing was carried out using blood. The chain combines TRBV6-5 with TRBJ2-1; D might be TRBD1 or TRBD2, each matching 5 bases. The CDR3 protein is CASSYSIIGGTGRYNEQFF. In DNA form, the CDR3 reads TGTGCCAGCAGTTACTCTATCATTGGGGGAACGGGACGGTACAATGAGCAGTTCTTC.